The source of this T cell receptor (beta chain) is a study of regulatory T cells in long-lasting Graves disease. General study results and limits: Those with persistent disease had in common more public clonotypes (roughly 3,000) than new patients (approximately 990).

This CDR3 is 15 amino acids long. Trimming pared 0 bases from V and 11 bases from J, leaving 17 bases between. Germline CDR1 reads LNHDA; CDR2 reads SQIVND (reference sequence). Documented time point: newly diagnosed GD, antithyroid drugs for less than 3 months. The TCR library was made from RNA extracted from PBMCs. Nine milliliters of peripheral blood went into EDTA tubes. Arm-PCR of CDR3 regions and iRepertoire HTBI primers were used to build TCR beta libraries. TCRdb reanalysed the multiplex PCR reads using MiXCR and keeps one entry per CDR3 protein. The data contain 450,000 to 700,000 distinct CDR3 sequences, approximately 15% of them singletons. This clonotype was counted only a few times. No antigen is known for it. This sample also belongs to another study, concerning T cells in Graves' hyperthyroidism and ophthalmopathy.

The genes are TRBV19 and TRBJ2-1; weak D call: TRBD2 (6 bases). The specimen was peripheral blood mononuclear cells (PBMCs), collected at new diagnosis, from a patient treated with antithyroid drugs. This receptor was identified in a man under 40 with Graves disease. CDR3 nucleotides: TGTGCCAGTAGTATAGACCCCGGGGGTAGCGCCCAGCAGTTCTTC. Its translation is CASSIDPGGSAQQFF.